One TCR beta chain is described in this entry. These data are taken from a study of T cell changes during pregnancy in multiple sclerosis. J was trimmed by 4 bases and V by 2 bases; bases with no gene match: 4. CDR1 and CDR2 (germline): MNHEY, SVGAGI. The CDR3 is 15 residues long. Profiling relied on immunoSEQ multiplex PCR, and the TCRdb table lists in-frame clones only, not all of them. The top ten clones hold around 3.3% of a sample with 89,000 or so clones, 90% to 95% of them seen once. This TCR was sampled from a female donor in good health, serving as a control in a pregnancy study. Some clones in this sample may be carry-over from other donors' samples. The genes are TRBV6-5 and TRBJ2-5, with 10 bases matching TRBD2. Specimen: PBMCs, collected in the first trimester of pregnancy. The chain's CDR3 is CASSYASGRGETQYF. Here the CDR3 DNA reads TGTGCCAGCAGTTACGCGAGCGGGAGGGGAGAGACCCAGTACTTC.